The present entry profiles one T cell receptor beta chain with its context. This clonotype was observed a handful of times. The antigen this receptor binds is unknown. Base qualities were left out, and no much larger clone turns up one base away. The data belong to a study of blood T cells in healthy people across ages (dated by TCRdb to the mid-2010s). General notes on the study: In model experiments, roughly one uniquely barcoded TCR beta cDNA molecule per two T cells was captured by template switching. Age-related changes in TCR beta repertoire diversity were measured in the study by deep sequencing normalized with unique cDNA molecular identifiers. Two additional independent replicas of 1 million unique cDNA reads from the same blood draw were analyzed for two donors (one aged 18 to 29 and one aged 80 or older). The donors were split into four age groups: young (average about 15 years), middle-aged (about 40), aged (approximately 60) and long-lived (approximately 89). To avoid experimental bias, donors of different ages were distributed randomly across sequencing lanes.

The library was made by 5' RACE. Sequencing used an Illumina HiSeq 2500. The second PCR ran for about 7 to 11 cycles and used a J-beta primer mix along with a sample-barcoded 5' primer. Each TCR beta cDNA molecule received a unique molecular identifier from a template-switch 5' adaptor carrying 12 random nucleotides. Each sample yielded at least 2.5 million CDR3-containing paired-end reads. All of the RNA was converted into first-strand cDNA using the Mint cDNA synthesis kit, with a TRBC-specific oligonucleotide serving as the primer. Following uracil-DNA glycosylase treatment, a first 18-cycle PCR with universal primers M1SS and BC2_uni_R was performed on all cDNA. In the authors' own workflow: For normalization, 1 million high-quality reads, each with a distinct molecular identifier, were randomly selected from each sample. Reads with shared molecular identifiers were discarded instead of being binned into consensus sequences. MiTCR, set to a Q25 quality threshold and the strictest error-elimination algorithm, was used for CDR3 identification, clonotype clustering and error correction. A nonparametric unseen species model with Euler transformation was used to estimate a lower bound on total TCR beta diversity. The raw public data were reprocessed by TCRdb itself: fastp quality trimming at Q25, MiXCR clonotype calling, in-frame beta chains only. Rows merge per CDR3 protein into single entries with the most common DNA and genes. The V and J calls and clone size are TCRdb's, not the authors'. A total of 1.5 million to 2 million distinct CDR3 sequences appear in this sample, 49% of them only once. The ten largest make up 2.1% of the sample.

On the study overall, not on this receptor specifically: Total diversity estimates from one million sequenced T cells were considered lower bounds and underestimates. The CMV infection status of donors was not known, potentially confounding age-related changes in expanded clonotypes. Compared with the aged group, more naive CD4+ T cells, fewer expanded clones and increased TCR diversity were shown by the long-lived group, suggesting age selection. A strong correlation was found between observed TCR beta diversity and the percentage of naive T cells measured by flow cytometry. Conclusive comparison of naive and antigen-experienced compartments was prevented by the profiling of bulk unsorted PBMCs. Observed TCR beta diversity per million T cells fell roughly linearly with age, and a significant reduction was already apparent by age roughly 40.

Systemically healthy Caucasian individuals from Russia, approximately 39 in total and aged about 6 to 95 years, were included as donors. Each donor gave approximately 10 milliliters of peripheral blood, collected into EDTA-treated Vacutainer tubes. Ficoll-Paque density-gradient centrifugation was used to isolate PBMCs, with at least 6.5 million per sample. Total RNA, at least 6 micrograms per sample, was extracted from PBMCs with Trizol reagent. Naive CD45RAhigh/CD27high T cell percentages were measured by flow cytometry on a PBMC aliquot from every donor. Sequencing was carried out using blood. This sequence was found in a woman aged 35 to 49 in good health.

Read as DNA, the sequence is TGTGCCACCAGCAGAGGACAGGTGGATCAGCCCCAGCATTTT. It translates to CATSRGQVDQPQHF. The V and J segments used are TRBV15 and TRBJ1-5, and TRBD1 may be the D gene, going by 6 matching bases. Including the terminal cysteine and phenylalanine, the CDR3 comprises 14 residues. The kept DNA is CDR3 alone, 42 bases in frame from the first base. V loses 1 base of germline sequence and J loses 5 bases, and the interval between the two ends is 9 bases. For CDR1 and CDR2, the germline V gene (reference sequence) lists LNHNV and YYDKDF.